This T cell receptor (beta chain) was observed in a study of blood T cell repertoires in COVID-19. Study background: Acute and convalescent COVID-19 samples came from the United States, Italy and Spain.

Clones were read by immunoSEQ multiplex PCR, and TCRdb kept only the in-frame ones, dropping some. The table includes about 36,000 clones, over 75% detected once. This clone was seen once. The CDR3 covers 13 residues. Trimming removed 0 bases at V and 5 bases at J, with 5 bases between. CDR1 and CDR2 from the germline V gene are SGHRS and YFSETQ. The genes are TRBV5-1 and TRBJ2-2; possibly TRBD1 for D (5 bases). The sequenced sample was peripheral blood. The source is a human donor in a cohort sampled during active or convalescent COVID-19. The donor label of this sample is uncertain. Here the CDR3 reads CASSLAGTGELFF. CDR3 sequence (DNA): TGCGCCAGCAGCTTGGCAGGGACCGGGGAGCTGTTTTTT.